This TCR beta chain was identified in a study of shared clonotypes between healthy human individuals. Genomic DNA of each subset was evenly split across several immunoSEQ plates. TCRdb keeps only in-frame clones here, not all; method: immunoSEQ multiplex PCR. The table lists under 1,100,000 clones, around 76% of them singletons, with about 1.4% in the top ten. The CDR3 has 13 amino acids. Trimming took off 6 bases at V and 4 bases at J, with 10 bases between the two ends. Germline V gene sequence: CDR1 MDHEN, CDR2 SYDVKM. Of note for this clone: Antigen unknown. The same CDR3 can be traced to other DNA sequences in this sample.

Study-level results: In this cohort, only blood was sampled, and tissue repertoires likely differ. Sequencing of the sorted subsets was shown by rarefaction to be incomplete despite large depth. Shared across a few donors were around 4.7% of the naive CD4 clonotypes.

The sequence came from a man in his late teens or twenties in good health. The specimen sequenced was memory CD4+ T cells sorted from blood. The subset denotes: CD45RA-negative fraction. This chain uses TRBV28 with TRBJ1-5; no definite D call. CDR3 protein: CASSLDGNQPQHF. CDR3 nucleotides: TGTGCCAGCAGCCTGGACGGAAATCAGCCCCAGCATTTT.